This T cell receptor (beta chain) was identified in a study of blood T cell repertoires in COVID-19. Study-wide background: Italy, Spain and the United States were the sources of the convalescent and acute COVID-19 samples. In each case, the material was cDNA or gDNA derived from T cells, B-cell-depleted T cells, or PBMCs.

V dropped 5 bases and J dropped 14; count of bases not matched to a gene: 7. CDR3 length: 13 residues. Germline-derived CDR1 and CDR2 are MNHEY and SVGAGI. Here immunoSEQ multiplex PCR was the method, and the copy in TCRdb shows in-frame clones only, minus some. The sample holds tens of thousands of clones, less than 85% seen once. The sample consisted of peripheral blood. The chain employs TRBV6-5 and TRBJ2-1; 12 bases match TRBD1. This TCR was recovered from an elderly man with acute or convalescent COVID-19. CDR3 coding DNA: TGTGCCAGCAGTAGGGAGGGGACAGGGGGCGAGTTCTTC. Translated: CASSREGTGGEFF.